Detailed here is one T cell receptor (beta chain). The antigen is unknown. V was pared by 0 bases and J by 5 bases, with 10 bases between. The CDR3 loop spans 15 amino acids. CDR1 and CDR2 (germline): MNHEY, SVGEGT. TCRdb re-derived calls from the multiplex PCR reads in MiXCR, one entry per CDR3 protein. The sample has tens of thousands of distinct CDR3 sequences, 23% seen once. The record originates from a study of breast tumors, draining lymph nodes, adjacent tissues. Broader study findings: Tumor TCR diversity was below lymph nodes but above nontumor tissue. Data fit most tumor T cells coming from lymph node, expanding in tumor. Luminal-like breast cancer showed significantly higher tumor–nontumor repertoire similarity than basal-like.

This TCR derives from a female donor with breast cancer. Some clones in this sample may be carry-over from other donors' samples. V is TRBV6-2 or TRBV6-3 and J is TRBJ1-4; D might be TRBD1 (6 bases). Sequenced material: breast tumor tissue. The CDR3 DNA is TGTGCCAGCAGTTACTCAGGGGGGAGAAATGAAAAACTGTTTTTT. It translates to CASSYSGGRNEKLFF.